These 10 T cell receptor beta chains were all obtained from the same sample, sequenced in a study of blood T cell repertoires in COVID-19. TCRdb keeps only in-frame clones here, not all; method: immunoSEQ multiplex PCR. Found here are some 100,000 clones, 85% to 90% of them singletons; the top ten hold about 8%. Input material: peripheral blood. The origin of the receptors is a woman between 65 and 79 years old with acute or convalescent COVID-19.

The chain is built from TRBV27 and TRBJ2-7, with 10 bases identical to TRBD1. After removal of 6 bases from V and 3 bases from J, the junction contained 2 bases not matched to a gene. The CDR3 contains 13 residues. Germline V gene data show CDR1 as MNHEY and CDR2 as SMNVEV (reference sequence). This CDR3 is CASSWDRGYEQYF. In DNA, the CDR3 is TGTGCCAGCAGCTGGGACAGGGGCTACGAGCAGTACTTC.

This sequence joins TRBV7-9 and TRBJ1-2, with 11 bases matching TRBD1. Trimming at V came to 5 bases and at J to 7 bases, leaving 6 bases not matched to a gene. Germline V gives CDR1 SEHNR, CDR2 FQNEAQ (reference sequence). This CDR3 has 14 amino acids. The chain's CDR3 is CASSTGQGASGYTF. CDR3 in DNA: TGTGCCAGCAGCACCGGACAGGGGGCTAGTGGCTACACCTTC.

The DNA for the CDR3 is TGTGCCAGCAGTGCCCCGGGACAGGGCTCCTACGAGCAGTACTTC. Amino acids: CASSAPGQGSYEQYF. The chain links TRBV28 to TRBJ2-7, with 9 nucleotides matching TRBD1. This CDR3 has 15 residues. V gave up 5 bases and J gave up 0 bases; unmatched junction bases: 5. Germline CDR1 MDHEN, CDR2 SYDVKM. The full variable domain, its missing parts supplied by reference TRBV28 and TRBJ2-7, is DVKVTQSSRYLVKRTGEKVFLECVQDMDHENMFWYRQDPGLGLRLIYFSYDVKMKEKGDIPEGYSVSREKKERFSLILESASTNQTSMYLCASSAPGQGSYEQYFGPGTRLTVT.

The genes are TRBV5-1 and TRBJ2-3; 9 positions agree with TRBD2. Unmatched junction bases numbered 17, after V lost 3 bases and J lost 0 bases. The CDR3 sequence is 20 residues long. CDR1 is SGHRS and CDR2 is YFSETQ in the germline V gene. Here the CDR3 reads CASSYRTSVGGGPSTDTQYF. The CDR3 DNA is TGCGCCAGCAGCTACCGGACTAGCGTCGGAGGGGGTCCTAGCACAGATACGCAGTATTTT.

The V gene is TRBV19, the J gene TRBJ1-3, with a tentative D call TRBD1 (5 bases). The germline V and J ends were trimmed by 2 bases and 0 bases, with 8 bases remaining between them. Germline CDR1 reads LNHDA; CDR2 reads SQIVND (reference sequence). The CDR3 contains 15 residues. CDR3 protein: CASSIQGSSGNTIYF. In DNA, the CDR3 is TGTGCCAGTAGTATACAGGGCAGCTCTGGAAACACCATATATTTT.

The chain employs TRBV5-1 and TRBJ2-6; TRBD1 matches 8 bases. The CDR3 runs to 15 residues. Germline assignment: CDR1 SGHRS and CDR2 YFSETQ. V dropped 4 bases and J dropped 5; count of bases not matched to a gene: 5. CDR3 protein: CASSDGQGRANVLTF. CDR3 sequence (DNA): TGCGCCAGCAGCGACGGACAGGGTCGGGCCAACGTCCTGACTTTC.

The CDR3 is CSVVGTGGQGEAFF. CDR3 nucleotide sequence: TGCAGCGTTGTTGGGACAGGGGGCCAAGGTGAAGCTTTCTTT. The chain employs TRBV29-1 and TRBJ1-1, with 12 nucleotides matching TRBD1. Germline loops: CDR1 SQVTM, CDR2 ANQGSEA. This CDR3 region has 14 residues. Trimming at V came to 4 bases and at J to 7 bases, leaving 7 bases not matched to a gene.

The CDR3 here is CAIGASGATDTQYF. The CDR3 DNA reads TGTGCCATCGGGGCTAGCGGGGCCACAGATACGCAGTATTTT. The chain couples TRBV10-3 to TRBJ2-3; 9 nucleotides align to TRBD2. Germline trimming cut 8 bases from V and 2 bases from J; bases unmatched to any gene: 5. Germline CDR1 ENHRY, CDR2 SYGVKD. There are 14 residues in the CDR3.

Here the CDR3 DNA reads TGTGCCAGCAGCTCTTGGACTAGCGGGAGTTCCCGGGTTGGGGAGCTGTTTTTT. Translated, it gives CASSSWTSGSSRVGELFF. V gene TRBV11-3 combines with J gene TRBJ2-2, with 13 bases aligning to TRBD2. Trimming cost V 4 bases and J 8 bases; bases outside gene matches: 13. Germline CDR1 SGHNT, CDR2 YENEEA. This CDR3 contains 18 residues. Supplemented by reference TRBV11-3 and TRBJ2-2, the full variable domain reads EAGVVQSPRYKIIEKKQPVAFWCNPISGHNTLYWYLQNLGQGPELLIRYENEEAVDDSQLPKDRFSAERLKGVDSTLKIQPAELGDSAVYLCASSSWTSGSSRVGELFFGEGSRLTVL.

The chain carries TRBV5-8 and TRBJ2-5; possible D gene TRBD2, 6 bases. The V gene's germline CDR1 is SGHTS and CDR2 YDEGEE. V lost 4 bases to trimming and J lost 5 bases, with 12 bases between them. The CDR3 is 13 amino acids. This CDR3 is CASSPRGTETQYF. The CDR3 DNA reads TGTGCCAGCAGCCCGCGGGGCACGGAGACCCAGTACTTC.